This T cell receptor beta chain emerged from a study of blood T cell repertoires in COVID-19. Across the study: The study drew acute and convalescent COVID-19 samples from the United States, Italy and Spain. The cDNA or gDNA used as material had been derived from T cells, B-cell-depleted T cells, or PBMCs.

In the authors' methods: Counts of nucleated cells, estimated from reference gene primer amplification, were obtained. Using immunoSEQ multiplex PCR, the repertoire was profiled, and TCRdb retains in-frame clones only, with some absent. That table is the source of V, J and clone size, and D and trimming were worked out from the DNA. The sample includes hundreds of thousands of clones, around 87% of them seen just once. CDR3 size: 13 residues. A note on this clone: Sequence at one end of the junction differs from germline and may be a read error.

The chain combines TRBV12-3 or TRBV12-4 with TRBJ1-1, with a possible D match to TRBD1 (5 bases). This receptor was identified in a man between 70 and 80 years old with acute or convalescent COVID-19. Sequenced input: peripheral blood. Written as DNA, the CDR3 is TGTGCCAGCAGTTTGGGGGGGAACGCTGAAGCTTTCTTT. Translation: CASSLGGNAEAFF.